Sequencing of this T cell receptor beta chain was carried out in a study of early T cells in non-severe SARS-CoV-2 infection. Study overall: Sequencing used unsorted whole-blood bulk RNA, so chains lack pairing. Study-wide results and caveats: VDJdb-based annotation leaned toward anti-spike CD8 responses and missed private and CD4 specificities.

The CDR3 runs 16 residues. V was cut by 1 base and J by 8 bases, with 18 bases left in between. The germline V gene has CDR1 LGHNT and CDR2 FRNRAP. Molecules of cDNA were individually given unique molecular identifiers that were attached to them. TCRdb re-called the 5' RACE reads through MiXCR, storing one row per CDR3 protein. This table holds approximately 65,000 distinct CDR3 sequences, around 12% found once. This clonotype has a handful of counts. The antigen is unknown. This TCR came from an adult who was a healthcare worker with PCR-confirmed SARS-CoV-2 infection or an uninfected control (not recorded which). Specimen: whole blood. The chain uses TRBV12-5 and TRBJ1-5; D is unclear. The CDR3 sequence is CASGLDPRTGTKPQHF. The DNA of the CDR3 is TGTGCTAGTGGTTTGGACCCAAGGACGGGCACAAAGCCCCAGCATTTT.